This T cell receptor beta chain was captured by sequencing in a study of cytomegalovirus exposure and HLA in healthy donors. General study results and limits: One later analysis reportedly identified an Asian-associated ancestry cluster that showed fewer N-insertions than the roughly 670-donor mean. In vitro experiments confirmed that three CMV-associated chains were specific for CMV antigens. Presence/absence analyses assumed roughly uniform sequencing depth across donors.

In the PCR, 60 Vbeta and 13 Jbeta primers were used. Sequenced by immunoSEQ multiplex PCR; TCRdb stores in-frame clones only, minus some. The sample lists 150,000 to 200,000 clones, 70% to 80% occurring once. Germline loops: CDR1 SGHKS, CDR2 YYEKEE (reference sequence). The CDR3 runs to 14 residues. In regard to this clone: The antigen is undetermined.

The sample consisted of PBMCs. The chain joins TRBV5-5 to TRBJ2-5, with D possibly being TRBD2 (7 bases). The J call may be wrong; the DNA end is better matched by TRBJ2-7. This clonotype was obtained from a woman aged 30 to 39 in good health and CMV-seropositive. This CDR3 reads CASAGDTNTYEQYF. In DNA form, the CDR3 reads TGTGCCAGCGCGGGGGACACCAACACCTACGAGCAGTACTTC.